This TCR beta chain was found in a study of OX40 agonist ivuxolimab in advanced cancers. Across the whole study: The dose-escalation group included hepatocellular carcinoma, melanoma, renal cell carcinoma and head and neck cancer. The study, taken as a whole, reports: CD8+ T cells showed, on average, more clonal expansion than CD4+ cells.

The CDR3 covers 13 residues. Between the trimmed V and J ends, which lost 0 bases and 7 bases, there was a span of 7 bases. The germline V gene encodes CDR1 MGHRA and CDR2 YSYEKL. Autoimmune disease history or systemic immunosuppression meant exclusion. Comment on this clone: Its antigen is not identified.

Method: immunoSEQ multiplex PCR; TCRdb's copy keeps in-frame clones and lacks some. This sample carries tens of thousands of clones, nearly 85% of them seen once, and the ten largest clones take roughly a tenth. The specimen comprised CD4+ or CD8+ T cells sorted from blood, sampled in a trial of the OX40 agonist ivuxolimab. The genes are TRBV4-1 and TRBJ1-5; TRBD1 is a possible D gene (5 bases). This receptor was obtained from an adult with an advanced solid tumor such as melanoma, head and neck, liver or kidney cancer. In DNA form, the CDR3 reads TGCGCCAGCAGCCAAGATGAGGGGCAGCCCCAGCATTTT. It encodes CASSQDEGQPQHF.